This T cell receptor beta chain was profiled in a study of blood T cell repertoires in COVID-19. Study context: Collection of acute and convalescent COVID-19 samples took place in the United States, Italy and Spain.

TCRdb's table, derived via immunoSEQ multiplex PCR, lists solely in-frame clones and lacks some. The table records approximately 81,000 clones, 91% of them present only once. The CDR3 consists of 12 residues. V shed 8 bases, J shed 12 bases, and the junction held 10 bases outside the gene matches. CDR1 is SNHLY and CDR2 is FYNNEI in the germline V gene. This sequence was found in a woman aged 45-65 years in a cohort sampled during active COVID-19. The chain links TRBV2 to TRBJ2-1; the match to TRBD1 covers 7 bases. The sequenced sample was peripheral blood. CDR3 nucleotides: TGTGCCAGCGAGAACCTCCGGACAGGGCAGTTCTTC. It yields the protein CASENLRTGQFF.